The 15 T cell receptor beta chains presented below share a single source sample, sequenced in a study of blood T cell repertoires in COVID-19. The protocol was immunoSEQ multiplex PCR, while the TCRdb copy is restricted to in-frame clones and leaves out a portion. The repertoire holds a few hundred thousand clones, with roughly four fifths as singletons. The source material was PBMCs or T cells enriched from blood (not recorded which). The receptors shown here come from a woman aged 50 to 65 who had recovered from COVID-19.

This chain uses TRBV27 with TRBJ1-1, with TRBD1 matching over 7 bases. The CDR3 loop spans 18 amino acids. The trim removed 4 bases at V and 6 bases at J, leaving 20 bases unmatched. The germline gives CDR1 MNHEY, CDR2 SMNVEV (reference sequence). The CDR3, as DNA: TGTGCCAGCAGTTCAATTCTACCCTCACAGGGGTATGGCGCTGAAGCTTTCTTT. It encodes CASSSILPSQGYGAEAFF.

The chain has TRBV11-2 and TRBJ2-1, with 7 bases matching TRBD2. Germline CDR1 reads SGHAT; CDR2 reads FQNNGV. Germline trimming cut 1 base from V and 6 bases from J; bases unmatched to any gene: 0. This CDR3 region has 13 residues. The DNA for the CDR3 is TGTGCCAGCAGCTTAGGGACTAGCAATGAGCAGTTCTTC. Amino acid sequence: CASSLGTSNEQFF.

This clone was recorded a few times. This sequence joins TRBV18 and TRBJ2-1; D unresolved. V dropped 10 bases and J dropped 9 bases, with 22 bases sitting between them. Germline loops: CDR1 KGHSH, CDR2 LQKENI. CDR3 length: 14 amino acids. The CDR3 DNA reads TGTGCCACCGCCGTTCAAACATCCCCACCTGAGCAGTTCTTC. Its protein product is CATAVQTSPPEQFF. Filled out from reference TRBV18 and TRBJ2-1, the complete variable domain reads NAGVMQNPRHLVRRRGQEARLRCSPMKGHSHVYWYRQLPEEGLKFMVYLQKENIIDESGMPKERFSAEFPKEGPSILRIQQVVRGDSAAYFCATAVQTSPPEQFFGPGTRLTVL.

In DNA, the CDR3 is TGTGCCAGCAGCCAGGGGACAGGGCTTAACTATGGCTACACCTTC. Translated, it gives CASSQGTGLNYGYTF. The chain joins TRBV7-9 to TRBJ1-2, with 9 bases identical to TRBD1. Germline V CDR1 and CDR2: SEHNR, FQNEAQ (reference sequence). V was pared by 5 bases and J by 1 base, with 5 bases of the junction left unmatched. The CDR3 consists of 15 residues.

This sequence joins TRBV7-2 and TRBJ1-5; D is uncertain. Between the trimmed V and J ends, which lost 6 bases and 7 bases, there was a span of 10 bases. The CDR3 sequence is 12 residues long. CDR1 and CDR2 (germline): SGHTA, FQGNSA. The CDR3 loop reads CASSQDIQPQHF. CDR3 in DNA: TGTGCCAGCAGTCAAGACATCCAGCCCCAGCATTTT.

The V gene is TRBV27, the J gene TRBJ2-5; D is unclear. V was shortened by 0 bases and J by 3 bases, with 5 bases between the two germline ends. The CDR3 runs to 13 residues. Germline V gives CDR1 MNHEY, CDR2 SMNVEV (reference sequence). DNA for the CDR3: TGTGCCAGCAGTTTATCGGCGGAAGAGACCCAGTACTTC. Amino acids: CASSLSAEETQYF.

This chain uses TRBV12-5 with TRBJ2-1; 14 bases are a match to TRBD2. V dropped 7 bases and J dropped 5; count of bases not matched to a gene: 1. The length of the CDR3 is 14 residues. Germline values: CDR1 LGHNT, CDR2 FRNRAP. CDR3 coding DNA: TGTGCTAGTGCGACTAGCGGGGGGGACAATGAGCAGTTCTTC. Protein product: CASATSGGDNEQFF.

As regards this clone: Other DNA sequences in this sample translate to the same CDR3. The chain uses TRBV7-9 and TRBJ1-1; no clear D. The CDR3 is made up of 13 amino acids. Trimming stripped 3 bases from V and 3 bases from J, with 8 bases between. CDR1 SEHNR and CDR2 FQNEAQ come from the germline V gene (reference sequence). For the CDR3, the DNA is TGTGCCAGCAGCTTGTTGGGAGACACTGAAGCTTTCTTT. Its translation: CASSLLGDTEAFF.

This chain joins TRBV5-4 and TRBJ2-7; D might be TRBD2 (6 bases). Trimming took 1 base from V and 3 from J, leaving 11 bases between them. There are 14 residues in the CDR3. Looked up from germline, CDR1 is SGHNT and CDR2 is YYREEE (reference sequence). CDR3: CASSLRGAYYEQYF. Here the CDR3 DNA reads TGTGCCAGCAGCTTGCGCGGGGCGTACTACGAGCAGTACTTC.

The chain carries TRBV3-1 (or the pseudogene TRBV3-2) and TRBJ1-3; D gene unclear. Germline V gene sequence: CDR1 LGHDT, CDR2 YNNKEL (reference sequence). The germline V and J ends were trimmed by 0 bases and 3 bases, with 12 bases remaining between them. This CDR3 is built from 16 residues. CDR3 DNA: TGTGCCAGCAGCCAAGATTGGGTAGAGGGTGGAAACACCATATATTTT. It yields the protein CASSQDWVEGGNTIYF.

This chain links TRBV5-1 with TRBJ2-1; 11 bases agree with TRBD2. Germline CDR1 and CDR2: SGHRS and YFSETQ. V shed 0 bases, J shed 7 bases, and the junction held 6 bases outside the gene matches. The CDR3 is 16 residues long. The CDR3 here is CASSLDSGRALNEQFF. The DNA for the CDR3 is TGCGCCAGCAGCTTGGATAGCGGGAGGGCCTTAAATGAGCAGTTCTTC.

The chain combines TRBV6-2 or TRBV6-3 with TRBJ1-1, with 9 bases fitting TRBD1. Per the germline V gene, CDR1 is MNHEY and CDR2 is SVGEGT. J lost 5 bases, V lost 4 bases, and 5 bases had no gene match. The CDR3 is 14 residues long. In DNA, the CDR3 is TGTGCCAGCAGTTCTACAGGGGGCTCAACTGAAGCTTTCTTT. Translating gives CASSSTGGSTEAFF.

CDR3 amino acids: CASTPTRDSNYGYTF. For the CDR3, the DNA is TGTGCCAGCACCCCCACCCGGGACAGCAACTATGGCTACACCTTC. The chain couples TRBV11-2 to TRBJ1-2; TRBD1 matches at 7 bases. The CDR3 length is 15 residues. Germline CDR1 is SGHAT and CDR2 is FQNNGV. The ends lost 7 bases at V and 2 bases at J; junction bases unmatched: 10.

This rearrangement joins TRBV11-3 to TRBJ1-2; D is perhaps TRBD1 (5 bases). The CDR3 loop spans 14 amino acids. Germline loops: CDR1 SGHNT, CDR2 YENEEA. V was shortened by 5 bases and J by 3 bases, with 13 bases between the two germline ends. CDR3: CASSPRVADYGYTF. In nucleotides, the CDR3 is TGTGCCAGCAGCCCCAGGGTGGCAGACTATGGCTACACCTTC.

The J gene is TRBJ2-7, the V gene TRBV11-2; TRBD1 might be the D (5 bases). The CDR3 is 15 residues long. Per germline, CDR1 SGHAT and CDR2 FQNNGV. V was trimmed by 4 bases and J by 4 bases, leaving 17 bases between them. The CDR3 region has the DNA TGTGCCAGCAGCTCTCCTTCCCAGGGCCCATACGAGCAGTACTTC. Protein product: CASSSPSQGPYEQYF.